Listed below are T cell receptor beta chains from one sample, sequenced in a study of beta chain features in type 1 diabetes. Clones were sequenced by immunoSEQ multiplex PCR, and TCRdb holds only the in-frame ones, with some missing. The sample holds 300,000 to 350,000 clones; approximately 9.7% are singletons and the top ten take more than 0.8%. Sequenced input: central memory CD4+ T cells from blood. Receptors were obtained from a man aged 25-45 years with type 1 diabetes. Each CDR3 is given with its conserved first and last residue. D genes are given only for firm matches.

TRBV5-1,TRBJ2-3,TRBD1,CASMDGQVRTDTQYF
TRBV10-3,TRBJ2-7,TRBD1,CAIRTGGDEQYF
TRBV4-2,TRBJ1-1,-,CASSQAGSDTEAFF
TRBV27,TRBJ1-5,-,CASSLAGAGQPQHF
TRBV5-1,TRBJ2-5,-,CASSFPSEETQYF
TRBV30,TRBJ1-1,-,CAWTQGPNTEAFF
TRBV14,TRBJ1-1,-,CASSQKGTEAFF
TRBV4-2,TRBJ2-5,-,CASSQENGQETQYF
TRBV19,TRBJ1-2,-,CASSISAENYGYTF
TRBV6-9,TRBJ2-7,-,CASSYPTLYEQYF
TRBV11-2,TRBJ2-7,TRBD2,CASSLTSGAGEQYF
TRBV10-3,TRBJ1-2,-,CAITSPGVEQNYGYTF
TRBV18,TRBJ2-7,TRBD1,CASSVTGVGSYEQYF
TRBV7-6,TRBJ1-3,-,CASGRAYSGNTIYF
TRBV5-4,TRBJ2-3,-,CASSHASRVADTQYF
TRBV6-5,TRBJ1-5,-,CASKLDGTQPQHF
TRBV11-2,TRBJ2-5,-,CASSSTETQYF
TRBV6-5,TRBJ1-1,-,CASTTNQNTEAFF
TRBV30,TRBJ2-7,-,CAWGGKRYEQYF
TRBV28,TRBJ2-1,-,CAIATAYNEQFF
TRBV11-2,TRBJ1-1,TRBD1,CASSPDRGTEAFF
TRBV9,TRBJ2-7,TRBD2,CASSPGSAGGRWEQYF
TRBV10-1,TRBJ2-7,-,CASSEAGSRDEQYF
TRBV2,TRBJ1-2,-,CASSEVGSRDGYTF
TRBV30,TRBJ1-2,-,CAWSRGVYGYTF
TRBV5-4,TRBJ1-6,TRBD1,CASSLGRDRETAPLHF
TRBV29-1,TRBJ1-4,-,CSVERENEKLFF
TRBV28,TRBJ2-1,-,CARFSGVSSYNEQFF